The 17 T cell receptor beta chains reported below all come from one sample, sequenced in a study of vaccination effects on CD4 cells after COVID-19. Generated by immunoSEQ multiplex PCR, the TCRdb table keeps only in-frame clones and is missing some. This sample has more than 65,000 clones, with 80% to 85% found just once. The ViraFEST assay expanded antigen-specific CD4+ T cells with viral peptide pools before sequencing. Following 10 days of culture, CD4+ T cells were isolated. Either the mRNA-1273 or the BNT162b2 vaccine was given to participants as two doses. These receptors' targets are unknown. The specimen comprised CD4+ T cells from PBMCs cultured with HCoV-229E spike peptides, sampled after COVID-19 vaccination. Every receptor here comes from a human donor who received a COVID-19 vaccine.

The CDR3 DNA follows: TGTGCCAGCAGCCAAAGGGACCGTGGATTTTCACCCCTCCACTTT. This encodes CASSQRDRGFSPLHF. V gene TRBV3-1 (or the pseudogene TRBV3-2) combines with J gene TRBJ1-6; tentative D call: TRBD1 (5 bases). Germline CDR1 LGHDT, CDR2 YNNKEL (reference sequence). This CDR3 spans 15 amino acids. V shed 2 bases and J shed 9 bases, with 14 bases lying between them.

This clone has just one count. The chain combines TRBV5-4 with TRBJ2-1, with 7 bases aligning to TRBD1. Per the germline V gene, CDR1 is SGHNT and CDR2 is YYREEE (reference sequence). The CDR3 has 15 residues. V lost 4 bases, J lost 9 bases, and 13 bases stayed unmatched. The CDR3 loop reads CASSPEPDRDGEQFF. CDR3 DNA: TGTGCCAGCAGCCCCGAACCCGACAGGGACGGTGAGCAGTTCTTC.

The chain recombines TRBV5-4 with TRBJ2-3; 13 bases line up with TRBD2. The CDR3 is 16 residues long. Trimming at V came to 4 bases and at J to 2 bases, leaving 4 bases not matched to a gene. Germline CDR1 and CDR2: SGHNT and YYREEE (reference sequence). The CDR3 DNA is TGTGCCAGCAGCAAGACTAGCGGGGGGTACACAGATACGCAGTATTTT. This gives the protein CASSKTSGGYTDTQYF.

This chain links TRBV7-2 with TRBJ2-5; TRBD2 aligns across 8 bases. CDR1 is SGHTA, CDR2 FQGNSA, per germline. The V segment lost 3 bases and the J segment 7 bases; nucleotides outside the gene matches: 13. CDR3 size: 16 residues. CDR3 loop: CASSFRGSGGGGTQYF. CDR3 sequence (DNA): TGTGCCAGCAGCTTTCGTGGAAGCGGGGGAGGAGGGACCCAGTACTTC.

This rearrangement joins TRBV7-2 to TRBJ1-4; 9 bases fit TRBD1. The V and J ends lost 1 base and 3 bases, in that order; junction bases with no gene match: 3. CDR3 length: 16 amino acids. Germline lookup yields CDR1 SGHTA and CDR2 FQGNSA. This CDR3 reads CASSLGGQGSNEKLFF. Here the CDR3 DNA reads TGTGCCAGCAGCTTAGGTGGACAGGGGTCTAATGAAAAACTGTTTTTT.

The chain recombines TRBV15 with TRBJ2-5; tentative D call: TRBD2 (5 bases). Trimming cost V 0 bases and J 4 bases, with 9 bases left between them. Per the germline V gene, CDR1 is LNHNV and CDR2 is YYDKDF (reference sequence). The CDR3 length is 14 residues. The CDR3 DNA reads as TGTGCCACCAGCAGAGATAATGCGGGAGAGACCCAGTACTTC. Protein: CATSRDNAGETQYF.

The chain joins TRBV19 to TRBJ2-3; TRBD1 matches 8 bases. This CDR3 region has 15 residues. V gave up 5 bases and J gave up 2 bases; unmatched junction bases: 6. Germline CDR1 is LNHDA and CDR2 is SQIVND (reference sequence). The CDR3 nucleotides are TGTGCCAGTAGTCTAGGGACAGGTCTCACAGATACGCAGTATTTT. Encoded protein: CASSLGTGLTDTQYF.

This CDR3 is CASIREWDRYHNEQFF. DNA of the CDR3: TGTGCCAGCATTCGGGAATGGGACAGATACCACAATGAGCAGTTCTTC. The chain joins TRBV27 to TRBJ2-1, with 7 bases fitting TRBD1. Germline CDR1 reads MNHEY; CDR2 reads SMNVEV (reference sequence). The length of the CDR3 is 16 residues. V lost 7 bases, J lost 5 bases, and 14 bases stayed unmatched.

This clone was seen only once. As DNA, the CDR3 is TGTGCCAGCAGTCCCCGGGACTTCCCCGGTGTGGCCCTCCACTTT. This translates into CASSPRDFPGVALHF. The genes are TRBV2 and TRBJ1-6, with D maybe TRBD1 (5 bases). The V and J ends lost 5 bases and 14 bases respectively, with 22 bases between them. The CDR3 totals 15 residues. The germline V gene encodes CDR1 SNHLY and CDR2 FYNNEI.

The chain couples TRBV5-1 to TRBJ2-3, with 14 bases that match TRBD2. The CDR3 spans 17 residues. With V trimmed by 3 bases and J by 5 bases, 8 bases remained unmatched. The germline V gene encodes CDR1 SGHRS and CDR2 YFSETQ. CDR3 region: CASSSLPGTSGRDTQYF. The CDR3 DNA follows: TGCGCCAGCAGCTCGCTACCCGGGACTAGCGGGAGAGATACGCAGTATTTT. Full variable domain (rest looked up from reference TRBV5-1 and TRBJ2-3): KAGVTQTPRYLIKTRGQQVTLSCSPISGHRSVSWYQQTPGQGLQFLFEYFSETQRNKGNFPGRFSGRQFSNSRSEMNVSTLELGDSALYLCASSSLPGTSGRDTQYFGPGTRLTVL.

This chain joins TRBV6-1 and TRBJ2-4, with 10 bases fitting TRBD1. V lost 3 bases and J lost 1; bases outside the gene matches: 9. This CDR3 is built from 18 residues. The germline V gene has CDR1 MNHNS and CDR2 SASEGT. The CDR3 loop is CASSDTGQGRSAKNIQYF. The CDR3 DNA sequence: TGTGCCAGCAGTGACACGGGACAGGGGAGATCCGCCAAAAACATTCAGTACTTC.

The chain uses TRBV20-1 and TRBJ2-5, with D unclear. Germline V gives CDR1 DFQATT, CDR2 SNEGSKA (reference sequence). The ends were cut back, 8 bases at V and 2 bases at J, with 6 bases in the middle. The CDR3 consists of 10 residues. This CDR3 is CSPAQETQYF. In nucleotides, the CDR3 is TGCAGTCCAGCGCAAGAGACCCAGTACTTC.

This chain connects TRBV18 to TRBJ2-7, with TRBD1 identical over 11 bases. The CDR3 has 14 amino acids. Germline V gene lookup returns CDR1 KGHSH and CDR2 LQKENI. With 3 bases clipped from V and 2 bases from J, the junction kept 0 bases outside the gene matches. The CDR3 DNA reads as TGTGCCAGCTCACCGGGACAGGGGGCCTACGAGCAGTACGTC. Translating it yields CASSPGQGAYEQYV.

Only one count was recorded for this clone. The chain combines TRBV3-1 (or the pseudogene TRBV3-2) with TRBJ2-1; the match to TRBD1 covers 7 bases. The CDR3 covers 15 residues. Germline CDR1 and CDR2: LGHDT and YNNKEL (reference sequence). Trimming removed 4 bases from V and 7 bases from J; junction bases left unmatched: 10. This CDR3 is CASSPSGTVMNEQFF. CDR3 bases: TGTGCCAGCAGCCCGTCGGGGACAGTGATGAATGAGCAGTTCTTC.

The gene calls are TRBV5-1 and TRBJ1-1, with D perhaps TRBD1 (6 bases). The CDR3 has 14 residues. From germline, CDR1 is SGHRS and CDR2 YFSETQ. The V end was cut by 1 base, the J end by 8 bases, with 15 bases between. CDR3 bases: TGCGCCAGCAGCTTGCTGAGACAGGAGGGAGAAGCTTTCTTT. Protein sequence: CASSLLRQEGEAFF.

Only one count was recorded for this clone. The chain employs TRBV5-5 and TRBJ1-2, with a weak D call TRBD1 (5 bases). With 3 bases removed from V and 8 bases from J, the gap between germline ends came to 14 bases. Germline CDR1 and CDR2: SGHKS and YYEKEE (reference sequence). The CDR3 sequence is 13 residues long. CDR3 sequence reads: CASSSPGGNGYTF. DNA for the CDR3: TGTGCCAGCAGCTCGCCCGGGGGAAACGGCTACACCTTC.

Only a few counts were recorded for this clone. This sequence joins TRBV9 and TRBJ2-2; 9 bases fit TRBD2. The CDR3 extends over 16 amino acids. V was clipped by 1 base and J by 3 bases; unmatched bases: 4. Germline-derived CDR1 and CDR2 are SGDLS and YYNGEE. CDR3 residues: CASSVLAGGHTGELFF. CDR3 DNA sequence: TGTGCCAGCAGCGTACTTGCGGGGGGGCACACCGGGGAGCTGTTTTTT.